This is a list of T cell receptor beta chains from one sample in a study of CD4 T cells in relation to SARS-CoV-2 and coronaviruses. These receptors have no identified antigens. The method was immunoSEQ multiplex PCR; TCRdb's version includes in-frame clones alone and lacks a portion of them. The sample carries approximately 41,000 clones, 84% recorded once. The sequencing input was naive CD4+ T cells from PBMCs, cultured in vitro. These receptors were collected from an adult with COVID-19. The CDR3 runs from the conserved cysteine through the conserved F or W. Only some rows state a clone size, as once, few, many or a class for expanded clones.

V	length	J	size	CDR3
TRBV11-3	16	TRBJ2-2	-	CASSRLYSSNTGELFF
TRBV7-9	14	TRBJ2-7	-	CASTKGTGGNEQYF
TRBV15	14	TRBJ2-5	once	CATSRVQGQETQYF
TRBV5-6	16	TRBJ2-2	-	CASSFTGTVNTGELFF
TRBV4-1	14	TRBJ1-1	-	CASSQNDLGRSAFF
TRBV19	13	TRBJ2-7	-	CASSLARGYEQYF
TRBV12-3/TRBV12-4	11	TRBJ2-4	-	CASGKENIQYF
TRBV14	16	TRBJ2-7	-	CASSQGYGGSSYEQYF
TRBV6-1	17	TRBJ2-3	-	CASSEESSGRAWDTQYF
TRBV7-3	15	TRBJ2-1	few	CASSLGLAGYNEQFF
TRBV4-1	17	TRBJ2-3	few	CASSQDGASGSTDTQYF
TRBV5-6	13	TRBJ2-5	few	CASSWDRQETQYF
TRBV25-1	16	TRBJ2-1	-	CASSARDYSSYNEQFF